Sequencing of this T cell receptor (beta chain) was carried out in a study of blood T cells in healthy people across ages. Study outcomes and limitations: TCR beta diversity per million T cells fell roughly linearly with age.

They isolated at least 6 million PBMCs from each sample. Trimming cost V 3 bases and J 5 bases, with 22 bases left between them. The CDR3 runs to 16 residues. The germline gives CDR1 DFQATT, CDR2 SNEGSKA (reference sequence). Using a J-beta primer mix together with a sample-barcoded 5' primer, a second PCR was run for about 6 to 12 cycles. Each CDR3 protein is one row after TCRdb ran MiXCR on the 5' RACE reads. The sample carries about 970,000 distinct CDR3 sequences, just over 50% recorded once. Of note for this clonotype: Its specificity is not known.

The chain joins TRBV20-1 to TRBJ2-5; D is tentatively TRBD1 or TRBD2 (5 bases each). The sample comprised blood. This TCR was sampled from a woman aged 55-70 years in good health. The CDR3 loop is CSARDVRGDAWETQYF. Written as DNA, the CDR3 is TGCAGTGCTAGGGATGTGCGAGGGGACGCATGGGAGACCCAGTACTTC.